The text below deals with one TCR beta chain. Its target is not known. This sample was included in a study of PD-L1 blockade in urothelial cancer. Study overall: Male sex and bladder-origin urothelial cancer were recorded for twenty-five of 29 patients. Whole-study findings and limits: Pretreatment blood TCR clonality under the median forecast improved survival.

The method was immunoSEQ multiplex PCR; TCRdb's version includes in-frame clones alone and lacks a portion of them. The sample consists of around 45,000 clones, more than 70% of them appearing once. Per-patient samples, pretreatment and on-treatment, numbered 1 to 8. V was pared by 6 bases and J by 1 base, with 8 bases of the junction left unmatched. The CDR3 has 16 amino acids. Germline V CDR1 and CDR2: KGHSH, LQKENI. This TCR came from a woman aged 60-75 years with urothelial cancer. This sequence joins TRBV18 and TRBJ2-1; 8 bases fit TRBD1. The sample in question was PBMCs, obtained around atezolizumab (anti-PD-L1) treatment. The CDR3 protein is CASSPFRGQSYNEQFF. CDR3 DNA sequence: TGTGCCAGCTCCCCATTCAGGGGGCAGTCCTACAATGAGCAGTTCTTC.